The 14 T cell receptor beta chains presented below share a single source sample, sequenced in a study of T cells in Graves' hyperthyroidism and ophthalmopathy. RNA transcripts were the template for amplifying TCR beta CDR3 regions. Using the HTBI primer set, a first-round RT-PCR was run on the TCR CDR3. Via MiXCR, TCRdb re-called the multiplex PCR reads, giving one row per CDR3 protein. The sample contains 800,000 or so distinct CDR3 sequences, around 38% of which appear only once. Material: blood. The receptors were gathered from a man younger than 30 with Graves' hyperthyroidism.

This chain links TRBV6-5 with TRBJ2-7, with D possibly matching TRBD1 (5 bases). The CDR3 consists of 14 residues. CDR1 is MNHEY, CDR2 SVGAGI, per germline. The germline V and J ends were trimmed by 5 bases and 3 bases, with 14 bases remaining between them. The CDR3: CASSPTGTIYEQYF. DNA for the CDR3: TGTGCCAGCAGTCCAACAGGAACTATCTACGAGCAGTACTTC.

This chain uses TRBV2 with TRBJ2-7, with 12 bases that match TRBD2. With 5 bases clipped from V and 3 bases from J, the junction kept 5 bases outside the gene matches. CDR3 length equals 15 residues. CDR1 and CDR2 (germline): SNHLY, FYNNEI. CDR3 nucleotides: TGTGCCAGCAGTACCCTAGCGGGGGGGATCTACGAGCAGTACTTC. Translation: CASSTLAGGIYEQYF.

This clonotype was observed a few times. The chain joins TRBV12-3 or TRBV12-4 to TRBJ1-2; 9 bases fit TRBD1. The CDR3 is 15 residues long. Trimming cost V 5 bases and J 7 bases; bases outside gene matches: 11. The CDR3 is CASSPLQGAASGYTF. CDR3 sequence (DNA): TGTGCCAGCAGTCCATTACAGGGGGCTGCTTCTGGCTACACCTTC.

Regarding this clonotype: The junction does not match germline at one end; this may be a read error. The chain recombines TRBV7-6 with TRBJ1-3; D not resolved. The CDR3 runs to 12 residues. Germline V gene sequence: CDR1 SGHVS, CDR2 FNYEAQ. CDR3 in amino acids: CASSQDSNTIYF. The CDR3 DNA reads as TGCGCCAGCAGCCAAGATTCAAACACCATATATTTT. Variable domain in full (rest from reference TRBV7-6 and TRBJ1-3): GAGVSQSPRYKVTKRGQDVALRCDPISGHVSLYWYRQALGQGPEFLTYFNYEAQQDKSGLPNDRFSAERPEGSISTLTIQRTEQRDSAMYRCASSQDSNTIYFGEGSWLTVV.

In its sample, this clonotype was seen a few times. V is TRBV7-9 and J is TRBJ1-1; unclear D gene. The CDR3 has 14 residues. V was trimmed by 7 bases and J by 1 base, leaving 13 bases between them. Germline V CDR1 and CDR2: SEHNR, FQNEAQ (reference sequence). In DNA form, the CDR3 reads TGTGCCAGCACCTTCGGAGAAACGAACACTGAAGCTTTCTTT. This codes for CASTFGETNTEAFF.

This sequence joins TRBV20-1 and TRBJ2-5, with D unresolved. Trimming removed 5 bases from V and 0 bases from J, with 10 bases in between. Germline V lookup: CDR1 DFQATT, CDR2 SNEGSKA (reference sequence). The CDR3 has 13 amino acids. CDR3 in amino acids: CSASDNNQETQYF. The CDR3 DNA follows: TGCAGTGCTTCCGACAACAACCAAGAGACCCAGTACTTC.

This clonotype was seen ten or more times. This chain joins TRBV29-1 and TRBJ1-1; a possible D gene is TRBD1 (6 bases). This CDR3 is built from 16 residues. Trimming took off 1 base at V and 9 bases at J, with 24 bases between the two ends. Germline values: CDR1 SQVTM, CDR2 ANQGSEA. CDR3 protein: CSVEGGKGVTGMKAFF. The CDR3 DNA reads as TGCAGCGTTGAAGGCGGGAAGGGGGTGACAGGAATGAAAGCTTTCTTT.

The genes are TRBV29-1 and TRBJ2-5, with a tentative D call TRBD1 (6 bases). Deletions cut 4 bases from V and 3 bases from J, with 12 bases between. The CDR3 has 13 residues. Looked up from germline, CDR1 is SQVTM and CDR2 is ANQGSEA. For the CDR3, the DNA is TGCAGCGTTGCAGGGGTGACCGAAGAGACCCAGTACTTC. Protein product: CSVAGVTEETQYF.

This clonotype has a count of ten or more. The chain uses TRBV6-5 and TRBJ1-2; TRBD1 might be the D (5 bases). V gave up 3 bases and J gave up 7 bases, with 15 bases separating them. The V gene's germline CDR1 is MNHEY and CDR2 SVGAGI. This CDR3 has 14 amino acids. In DNA, the CDR3 is TGTGCCAGCAGTTATCAGGGAGGTAGCGGTGGCTACACCTTC. Residues: CASSYQGGSGGYTF.

The chain links TRBV7-9 to TRBJ2-5; perhaps TRBD2 as D (6 bases). With the DNA end fitting TRBJ2-1 better, the J assignment may be wrong. CDR1 and CDR2 (germline): SEHNR, FQNEAQ (reference sequence). CDR3 size: 14 residues. This CDR3 reads CASTWEAEGYEQFF. DNA of the CDR3: TGTGCCAGCACCTGGGAAGCGGAGGGCTATGAGCAGTTCTTC.

In this sample, this clonotype turned up once. This rearrangement joins TRBV29-1 to TRBJ1-1; no definite D call. CDR3 size: 13 residues. Per germline, CDR1 SQVTM and CDR2 ANQGSEA. V was pared by 4 bases and J by 7 bases, with 16 bases between. Written as DNA, the CDR3 is TGCAGCGTTGTCGGGCTGGGCCAAAATGAAGCTTTCTTT. It encodes CSVVGLGQNEAFF.

This clonotype was found many times. The CDR3 region has the DNA TGTGCCAGCGATCCCCTTCCGGGCCGCAGAGGAACTGAAGCTTTCTTT. It translates to CASDPLPGRRGTEAFF. V usage is TRBV25-1 and J usage is TRBJ1-1; D ambiguous. The CDR3 length is 16 residues. Trimming removed 8 bases from V and 5 bases from J, with 24 bases in between. Germline assignment: CDR1 MGHDK and CDR2 SYGVNS.

This clonotype occurred a few times. The rearrangement links TRBV12-3 or TRBV12-4 to TRBJ1-3; no reliable D call. This CDR3 comprises 17 residues. V was shortened by 4 bases and J by 4 bases, with 20 bases between the two germline ends. Here the CDR3 DNA reads TGTGCCAGCAGTTCGATCCGGGTTCCGGCCTGGGGAAACACCATATATTTT. It encodes CASSSIRVPAWGNTIYF.

V and J are TRBV27 and TRBJ2-2; 9 bases line up with TRBD1. The CDR3 extends over 12 amino acids. CDR1 MNHEY and CDR2 SMNVEV come from the germline V gene (reference sequence). Germline trimming cut 4 bases from V and 14 bases from J; bases unmatched to any gene: 5. The CDR3 loop is CASSSPGQGLFF. The CDR3 bases are TGTGCCAGCAGTTCTCCGGGACAGGGACTGTTTTTT.